This paragraph covers one T cell receptor beta chain sequence. In the original processing: Estimation of nucleated cell counts was performed using reference gene primer amplification. Using immunoSEQ multiplex PCR, the repertoire was profiled, and TCRdb retains in-frame clones only, with some absent. V and J calls plus clone size are reproduced from that table; the DNA served to infer D and trimming. The repertoire holds 250,000 to 350,000 clones, with around 91% as singletons. This entry is derived from a study of blood T cell repertoires in COVID-19. The J segment lost 6 bases and the V segment lost 6 bases, leaving 9 bases of the junction unmatched. Germline CDR1 LNHDA, CDR2 SQIVND (reference sequence). The CDR3 runs to 14 residues.

The sequence was obtained from a woman aged 55 to 70 with acute or convalescent COVID-19. The chain employs TRBV19 and TRBJ1-2, with TRBD1 matching over 8 bases. The sequencing input was peripheral blood. The CDR3 DNA reads TGTGCCAGTAGCCCCGACAGGGGATTGAATGGCTACACCTTC. Amino acids: CASSPDRGLNGYTF. Full variable domain (rest looked up from reference TRBV19 and TRBJ1-2): DGGITQSPKYLFRKEGQNVTLSCEQNLNHDAMYWYRQDPGQGLRLIYYSQIVNDFQKGDIAEGYSVSREKKESFPLTVTSAQKNPTAFYLCASSPDRGLNGYTFGSGTRLTVV.